This T cell receptor beta chain was documented in a study of shared clonotypes between healthy human individuals. Study information: There were three CD4 naive, three CD4 memory, two CD8 naive and one CD8 memory plates per donor.

CD45RO negativity and positive selection for CCR7 defined naive CD8 cells, a population that excluded terminally differentiated effector memory CD45RA+ cells. It was across several immunoSEQ plates that each subset's genomic DNA was evenly split. In the source study's methods: As immunoSEQ supplied junction-only sequences (without quality scores), filtering differed. The repertoire was sequenced with immunoSEQ multiplex PCR; TCRdb's copy has only in-frame clones and lacks some. V and J calls and clone size come straight from that table; D and trimming were deduced from the DNA. The data hold around 1,900,000 clones, with over 85% observed a single time. Trimming stripped 0 bases from V and 1 base from J, with 9 bases between. The CDR3 has 15 amino acids. Germline V lookup: CDR1 LNHDA, CDR2 SQIVND (reference sequence). On this clone: The identical CDR3 is also encoded by other nucleotide sequences in the sample.

Specimen: naive CD8+ T cells from PBMCs. The gene calls are TRBV19 and TRBJ1-1, with a weak D call TRBD1 (5 bases). The receptor's source is a man aged 18 to 30 in good health. Some clones in this sample may be carry-over from other donors' samples. CDR3 DNA sequence: TGTGCCAGTAGTATAGATCGGAGGGGGAACACTGAAGCTTTCTTT. It yields the protein CASSIDRRGNTEAFF. Complete variable domain (other parts from reference TRBV19 and TRBJ1-1): DGGITQSPKYLFRKEGQNVTLSCEQNLNHDAMYWYRQDPGQGLRLIYYSQIVNDFQKGDIAEGYSVSREKKESFPLTVTSAQKNPTAFYLCASSIDRRGNTEAFFGQGTRLTVV.